The clone carrying this T cell receptor (beta chain) was observed at least ten times. As yet, its antigen is unknown. Donors uniformly comprised healthy Caucasians. The length of the CDR3 is 16 residues. Looked up from germline, CDR1 is SEHNR and CDR2 is FQNEAQ (reference sequence). The V end lost 5 bases, the J end lost 5 bases, and 18 bases lay between the germline ends. This sample was taken from a study of identical twins. General study results and limits: With monozygotic twins, out-of-frame TCR alpha sharing exceeded what models estimated.

Template switching created a universal primer site, and the cDNA included unique molecular identifiers. TCRdb itself ran the 5' RACE reads through MiXCR, one entry per CDR3 protein. The repertoire consists of approximately 220,000 distinct CDR3 sequences, with around 9.6% occurring once and the leading ten covering 4% to 6%. The sequence was collected from a young woman in good health. The V call is TRBV7-9, the J call TRBJ2-2, with D tentatively TRBD2 (5 bases). Sequenced input: memory (CD45RO+) T cells sorted from blood. The CDR3 is CASSRFGESSTGELFF. As DNA, the CDR3 is TGTGCCAGCAGCCGATTTGGGGAGAGTTCAACCGGGGAGCTGTTTTTT.